This T cell receptor (beta chain) was sequenced during a study of PD-1 blockade in classical Hodgkin lymphoma. Study overall: Nivolumab dosed at 3 mg/kg went to patients intravenously every 2 weeks. Overall study findings and caveats: Lower baseline TCR diversity was reported for newly diagnosed patients than for healthy donors. Why repertoires differed is undefined; disease activity or prior therapy possibly contributed.

Some clones are missing from TCRdb's copy, which holds only in-frame ones; the method was immunoSEQ multiplex PCR. In the table there are roughly 32,000 clones, roughly nine tenths of which are singletons. Points on this clone: Antigen unknown.

The CDR3 covers 15 residues. Germline V gives CDR1 SGHTA, CDR2 FQGTGA. V lost 5 bases and J lost 4; bases outside the gene matches: 8. Documented time point: cycle 4 day 1 (C4D1), after more than five weeks of nivolumab. Relapse after autologous stem cell transplantation occurred in every patient, and brentuximab vedotin exposure varied. Magnetic depletion of unwanted cells isolated CD4+ T cells from thawed PBMCs. Best response was recorded as complete response, partial response or progressive disease. V usage is TRBV7-3 and J usage is TRBJ2-1, with 7 bases that match TRBD1. Sequences were derived from CD4+ T cells from blood, sampled before the fourth cycle of nivolumab. The sequence came from a human donor with classical Hodgkin lymphoma. The CDR3 nucleotides read TGTGCCAGCAGCACCACAGGGGTATCTTACAATGAGCAGTTCTTC. Protein product: CASSTTGVSYNEQFF.